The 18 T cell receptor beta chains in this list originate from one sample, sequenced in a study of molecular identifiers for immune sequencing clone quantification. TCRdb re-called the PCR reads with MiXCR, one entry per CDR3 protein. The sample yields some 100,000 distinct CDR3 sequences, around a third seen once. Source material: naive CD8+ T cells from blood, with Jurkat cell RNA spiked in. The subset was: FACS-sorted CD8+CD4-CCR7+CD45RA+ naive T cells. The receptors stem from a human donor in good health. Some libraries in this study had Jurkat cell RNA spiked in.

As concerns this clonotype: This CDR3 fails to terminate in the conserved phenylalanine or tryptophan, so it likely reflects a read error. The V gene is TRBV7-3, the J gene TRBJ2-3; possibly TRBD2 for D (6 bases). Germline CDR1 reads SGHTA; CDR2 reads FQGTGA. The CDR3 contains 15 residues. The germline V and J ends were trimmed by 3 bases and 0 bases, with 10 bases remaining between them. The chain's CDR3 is CASSFSGASTDTQYI. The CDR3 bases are TGTGCCAGCAGCTTTAGCGGTGCTAGCACAGATACGCAGTATATT.

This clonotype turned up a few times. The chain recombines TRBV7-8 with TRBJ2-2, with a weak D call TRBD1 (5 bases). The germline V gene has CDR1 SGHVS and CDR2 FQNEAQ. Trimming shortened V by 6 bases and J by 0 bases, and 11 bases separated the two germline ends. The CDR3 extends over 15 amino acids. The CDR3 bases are TGTGCCAGCAGATACTGGACAACGAACACCGGGGAGCTGTTTTTT. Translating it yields CASRYWTTNTGELFF.

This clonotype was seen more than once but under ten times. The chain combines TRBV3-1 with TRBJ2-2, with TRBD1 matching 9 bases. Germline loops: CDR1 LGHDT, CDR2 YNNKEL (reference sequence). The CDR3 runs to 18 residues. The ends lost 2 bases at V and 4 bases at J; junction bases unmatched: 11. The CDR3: CASSQSAPGTGITGELFF. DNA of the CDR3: TGTGCCAGCAGCCAATCTGCCCCCGGGACAGGGATCACCGGGGAGCTGTTTTTT.

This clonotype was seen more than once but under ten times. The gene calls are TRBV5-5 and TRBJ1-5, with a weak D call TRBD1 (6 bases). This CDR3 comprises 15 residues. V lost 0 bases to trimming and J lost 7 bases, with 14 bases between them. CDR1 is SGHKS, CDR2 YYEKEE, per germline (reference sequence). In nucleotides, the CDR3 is TGTGCCAGCAGCTTGGCCGGGGGGCGCGAACAGCCCCAGCATTTT. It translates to CASSLAGGREQPQHF. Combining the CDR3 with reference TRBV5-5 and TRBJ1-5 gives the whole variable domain DAGVTQSPTHLIKTRGQQVTLRCSPISGHKSVSWYQQVLGQGPQFIFQYYEKEERGRGNFPDRFSARQFPNYSSELNVNALLLGDSALYLCASSLAGGREQPQHFGDGTRLSIL.

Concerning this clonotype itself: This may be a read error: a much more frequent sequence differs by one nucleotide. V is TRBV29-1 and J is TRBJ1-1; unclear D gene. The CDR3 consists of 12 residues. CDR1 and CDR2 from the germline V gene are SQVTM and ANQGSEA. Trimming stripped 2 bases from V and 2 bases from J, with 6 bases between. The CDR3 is CSVEHTNTEAFF. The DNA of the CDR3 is TGCAGCGTTGAACACACCAACACTGAAGCTTTCTTT.

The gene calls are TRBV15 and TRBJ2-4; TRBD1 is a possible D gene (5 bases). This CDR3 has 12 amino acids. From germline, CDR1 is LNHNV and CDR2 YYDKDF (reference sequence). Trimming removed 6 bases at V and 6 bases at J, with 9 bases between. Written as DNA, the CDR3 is TGTGCCACCAGTGGGGCTGGAAACATTCAGTACTTC. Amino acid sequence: CATSGAGNIQYF.

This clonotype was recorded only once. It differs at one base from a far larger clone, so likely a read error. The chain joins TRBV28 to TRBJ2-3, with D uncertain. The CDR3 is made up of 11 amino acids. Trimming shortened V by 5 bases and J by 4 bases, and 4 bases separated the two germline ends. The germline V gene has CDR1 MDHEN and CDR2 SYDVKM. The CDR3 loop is CASSIADTQYF. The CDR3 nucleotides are TGTGCCAGCAGTATTGCAGATACGCAGTATTTT.

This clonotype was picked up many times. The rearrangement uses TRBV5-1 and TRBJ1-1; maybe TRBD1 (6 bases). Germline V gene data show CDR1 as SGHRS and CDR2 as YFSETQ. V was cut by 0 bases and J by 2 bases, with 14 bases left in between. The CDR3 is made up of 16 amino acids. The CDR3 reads CASSLGFRGQNTEAFF. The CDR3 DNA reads TGCGCCAGCAGCTTGGGGTTCAGGGGACAAAACACTGAAGCTTTCTTT.

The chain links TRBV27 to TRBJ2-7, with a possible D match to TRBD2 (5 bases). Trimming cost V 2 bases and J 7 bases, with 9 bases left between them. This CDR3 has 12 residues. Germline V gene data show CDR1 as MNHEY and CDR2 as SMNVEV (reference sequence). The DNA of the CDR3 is TGTGCCAGCAGTTTAAACCGGGGTGAGCAGTACTTC. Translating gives CASSLNRGEQYF.

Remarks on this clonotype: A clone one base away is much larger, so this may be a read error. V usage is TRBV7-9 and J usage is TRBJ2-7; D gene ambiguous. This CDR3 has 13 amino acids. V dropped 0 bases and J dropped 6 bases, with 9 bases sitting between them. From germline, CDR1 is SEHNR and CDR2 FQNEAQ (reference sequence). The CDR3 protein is CASSLAGYCEQYF. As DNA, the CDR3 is TGTGCCAGCAGCTTAGCAGGGTACTGCGAGCAGTACTTC.

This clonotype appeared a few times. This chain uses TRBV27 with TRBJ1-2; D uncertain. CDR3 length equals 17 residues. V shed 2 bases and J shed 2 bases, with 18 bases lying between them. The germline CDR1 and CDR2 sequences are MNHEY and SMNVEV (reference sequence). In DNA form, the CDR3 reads TGTGCCAGCAGTTTACAATACCAGATCCTTCTCAACTATGGCTACACCTTC. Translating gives CASSLQYQILLNYGYTF.

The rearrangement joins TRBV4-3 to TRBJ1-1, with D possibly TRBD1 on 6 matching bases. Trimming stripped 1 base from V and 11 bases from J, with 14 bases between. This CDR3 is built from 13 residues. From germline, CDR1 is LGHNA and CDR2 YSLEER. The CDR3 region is CASSQVIAGEAFF. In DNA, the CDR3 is TGCGCCAGCAGCCAAGTAATTGCAGGGGAGGCTTTCTTT.

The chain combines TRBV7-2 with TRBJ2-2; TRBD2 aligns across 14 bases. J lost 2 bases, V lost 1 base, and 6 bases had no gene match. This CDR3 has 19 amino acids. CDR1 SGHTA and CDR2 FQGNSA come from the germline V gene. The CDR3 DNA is TGTGCCAGCAGCTTAGTAGGACTAGCGGGGGGCTTTAACACCGGGGAGCTGTTTTTT. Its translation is CASSLVGLAGGFNTGELFF.

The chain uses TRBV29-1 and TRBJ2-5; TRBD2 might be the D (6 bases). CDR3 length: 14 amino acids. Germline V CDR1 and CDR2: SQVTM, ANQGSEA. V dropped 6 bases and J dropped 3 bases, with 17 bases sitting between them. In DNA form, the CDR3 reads TGCAGCGTAGGGTCTTTAGGCGGGAAAGAGACCCAGTACTTC. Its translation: CSVGSLGGKETQYF. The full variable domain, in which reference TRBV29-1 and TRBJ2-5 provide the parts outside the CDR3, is SAVISQKPSRDICQRGTSLTIQCQVDSQVTMMFWYRQQPGQSLTLIATANQGSEATYESGFVIDKFPISRPNLTFSTLTVSNMSPEDSSIYLCSVGSLGGKETQYFGPGTRLLVL.

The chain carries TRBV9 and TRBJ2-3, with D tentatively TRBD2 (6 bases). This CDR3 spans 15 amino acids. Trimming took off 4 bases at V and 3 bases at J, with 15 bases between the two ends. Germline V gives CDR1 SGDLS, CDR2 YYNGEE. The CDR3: CASSPPREFTDTQYF. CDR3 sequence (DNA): TGTGCCAGCAGCCCACCACGGGAGTTTACAGATACGCAGTATTTT.

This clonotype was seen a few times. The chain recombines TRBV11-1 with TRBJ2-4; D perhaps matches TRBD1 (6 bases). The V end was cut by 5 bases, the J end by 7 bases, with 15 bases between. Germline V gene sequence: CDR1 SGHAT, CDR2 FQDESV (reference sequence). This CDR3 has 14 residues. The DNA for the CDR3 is TGTGCCAGCAGCCCACCGGACAGATTCAACATTCAGTACTTC. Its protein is CASSPPDRFNIQYF.

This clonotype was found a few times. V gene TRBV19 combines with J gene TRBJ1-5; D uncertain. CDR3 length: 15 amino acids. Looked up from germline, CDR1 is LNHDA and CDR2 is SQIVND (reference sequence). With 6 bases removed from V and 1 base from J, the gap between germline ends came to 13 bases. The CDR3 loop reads CASRWLGGSNQPQHF. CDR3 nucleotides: TGTGCCAGTAGGTGGTTGGGAGGGAGCAATCAGCCCCAGCATTTT.

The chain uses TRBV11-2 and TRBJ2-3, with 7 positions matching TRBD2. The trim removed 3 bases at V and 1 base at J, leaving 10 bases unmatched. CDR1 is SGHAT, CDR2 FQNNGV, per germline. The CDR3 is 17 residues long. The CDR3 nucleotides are TGTGCCAGCAGCTTCTACCCCCTAGCGGAAGGCACAGATACGCAGTATTTT. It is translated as CASSFYPLAEGTDTQYF.